A single sample gave rise to the 19 T cell receptor beta chains below, sequenced in a study of control samples from healthy donors and cancer patients. Assay used: immunoSEQ multiplex PCR; TCRdb lists only in-frame clones, some missing. The sample shows over 75,000 clones, approximately 80% of them seen only once. Sample: blood. The receptors were gathered from a young man in good health.

V gene TRBV28 combines with J gene TRBJ2-7; D could derive from TRBD1 or TRBD2 (6 bases each). With 7 bases removed from V and 5 bases from J, the gap between germline ends came to 18 bases. Germline V gene sequence: CDR1 MDHEN, CDR2 SYDVKM. This CDR3 comprises 14 residues. The chain's CDR3 is CASIKEGGWNEQYF. The CDR3 coding sequence is TGTGCCAGCATAAAAGAGGGGGGCTGGAACGAGCAGTACTTC.

The chain combines TRBV25-1 with TRBJ2-7; D call uncertain. The V end lost 3 bases, the J end lost 0 bases, and 6 bases lay between the germline ends. The CDR3 extends over 13 amino acids. Per germline, CDR1 MGHDK and CDR2 SYGVNS. DNA of the CDR3: TGTGCCAGCAGTGACTACGACTCCTACGAGCAGTACTTC. Its translation is CASSDYDSYEQYF.

The genes are TRBV6-5 and TRBJ1-2; TRBD1 might be the D (6 bases). The length of the CDR3 is 14 residues. V lost 4 bases, J lost 2 bases, and 11 bases lay in between. Germline V gene data show CDR1 as MNHEY and CDR2 as SVGAGI. CDR3 in DNA: TGTGCCAGCAGTTTGGGGGCGCGAAACTATGGCTACACCTTC. Translated: CASSLGARNYGYTF.

This clone was observed a single time. The chain is built from TRBV30 and TRBJ2-1; 11 bases align to TRBD2. CDR1 GTSNPN and CDR2 SVGIG come from the germline V gene (reference sequence). The CDR3 consists of 13 residues. V was clipped by 6 bases and J by 5 bases; unmatched bases: 3. The CDR3 nucleotides read TGTGCCTGTAGCGGGGGGGCCGACAATGAGCAGTTCTTC. Translating it yields CACSGGADNEQFF. The whole variable domain, filled in from reference TRBV30 and TRBJ2-1, reads SQTIHQWPATLVQPVGSPLSLECTVEGTSNPNLYWYRQAAGRGLQLLFYSVGIGQISSEVPQNLSASRPQDRQFILSSKKLLLSDSGFYLCACSGGADNEQFFGPGTRLTVL.

The chain carries TRBV18 and TRBJ1-1; no clear D gene. The V gene lost 3 bases and the J gene lost 1 base, with 15 bases spanning the gap. This CDR3 contains 16 residues. The germline V gene has CDR1 KGHSH and CDR2 LQKENI. DNA of the CDR3: TGTGCCAGCTCACCCCCGGTCGGCGACAAGAACACTGAAGCTTTCTTT. This sequence encodes CASSPPVGDKNTEAFF.

The rearrangement joins TRBV4-1 to TRBJ1-1, with 7 bases fitting TRBD1. The ends lost 6 bases at V and 1 base at J; junction bases unmatched: 5. From germline, CDR1 is MGHRA and CDR2 YSYEKL. This CDR3 is built from 14 residues. In DNA, the CDR3 is TGCGCCAGCAGGTCCCGACAGGGGAACACTGAAGCTTTCTTT. Protein: CASRSRQGNTEAFF.

This sequence joins TRBV9 and TRBJ2-7, with unresolved D. Trimming left V 0 bases short and J 4 bases short, with 11 bases between. Per germline, CDR1 SGDLS and CDR2 YYNGEE. The CDR3 has 14 residues. The CDR3 DNA reads as TGTGCCAGCAGCGTAGCTCCAGAAGTATACGAGCAGTACTTC. Protein: CASSVAPEVYEQYF.

This clone has only one observation. The gene calls are TRBV2 and TRBJ1-4; 7 bases agree with TRBD1. After removal of 8 bases from V and 7 bases from J, the junction contained 13 bases not matched to a gene. The V gene's germline CDR1 is SNHLY and CDR2 FYNNEI. The length of the CDR3 is 15 residues. This CDR3 is CASLGAGQRREKLFF. The CDR3 nucleotides read TGTGCCAGCCTGGGAGCGGGACAGCGACGTGAAAAACTGTTTTTT.

The chain uses TRBV11-2 and TRBJ2-3; D is ambiguous. CDR3 size: 14 residues. Germline V gene sequence: CDR1 SGHAT, CDR2 FQNNGV. Between the trimmed V and J ends, which lost 2 bases and 1 base, there was a span of 7 bases. The CDR3 sequence is CASSLSGRTDTQYF. For the CDR3, the DNA is TGTGCCAGCAGCTTATCCGGGCGCACAGATACGCAGTATTTT.

The chain joins TRBV5-1 to TRBJ1-1; no firm D call. The CDR3 covers 15 residues. V gave up 0 bases and J gave up 0 bases, with 9 bases separating them. CDR1 is SGHRS and CDR2 is YFSETQ in the germline V gene. For the CDR3, the DNA is TGCGCCAGCAGCTTGGTGGGCACGATGAACACTGAAGCTTTCTTT. Amino acids: CASSLVGTMNTEAFF.

The V and J genes are TRBV2 and TRBJ2-2; 11 bases map to TRBD2. Germline V gene data show CDR1 as SNHLY and CDR2 as FYNNEI. The J segment lost 4 bases and the V segment lost 7 bases, leaving 2 bases of the junction unmatched. The CDR3 totals 14 residues. The CDR3 sequence: CASKGTSGTGELFF. The CDR3 DNA is TGTGCCAGCAAGGGGACTAGCGGCACCGGGGAGCTGTTTTTT.

The V gene is TRBV5-1, the J gene TRBJ2-1; tentative D call: TRBD1 (5 bases). Germline V gene lookup returns CDR1 SGHRS and CDR2 YFSETQ. Between the trimmed V and J ends, which lost 6 bases and 8 bases, there was a span of 9 bases. The CDR3 is 11 amino acids. The chain's CDR3 is CASKGFDEQFF. CDR3 nucleotides: TGCGCCAGCAAGGGGTTTGATGAGCAGTTCTTC.

The count of this clone is one. V usage is TRBV6-5 and J usage is TRBJ1-2; D unclear. This CDR3 region has 14 residues. CDR1 MNHEY and CDR2 SVGAGI come from the germline V gene. V was pared by 7 bases and J by 4 bases, with 16 bases between. The CDR3 sequence is CASIRPGNGYGYTF. The DNA for the CDR3 is TGTGCCAGCATAAGGCCAGGCAACGGCTATGGCTACACCTTC.

CDR3 in DNA: TGTGCCAGCATAAGCACTGAAGCTTTCTTT. Protein sequence: CASISTEAFF. This sequence joins TRBV28 and TRBJ1-1; D call uncertain. From germline, CDR1 is MDHEN and CDR2 SYDVKM. The CDR3 is made up of 10 amino acids. V dropped 7 bases and J dropped 4 bases, with 4 bases sitting between them.

This clone turned up a few times. The chain employs TRBV5-1 and TRBJ1-5; the D is unclear. The CDR3 consists of 13 residues. The germline V gene encodes CDR1 SGHRS and CDR2 YFSETQ. With 0 bases removed from V and 6 bases from J, the gap between germline ends came to 7 bases. The DNA for the CDR3 is TGCGCCAGCAGCTTGGATGGCTCTCAGCCCCAGCATTTT. It codes for CASSLDGSQPQHF.

This chain connects TRBV30 to TRBJ1-2; no clear D. Trimming removed 4 bases from V and 5 bases from J, with 8 bases in between. Looked up from germline, CDR1 is GTSNPN and CDR2 is SVGIG (reference sequence). The CDR3 is 11 amino acids. The CDR3 sequence: CAWKVWYGYTF. In nucleotides, the CDR3 is TGTGCCTGGAAAGTATGGTATGGCTACACCTTC.

The chain links TRBV5-6 to TRBJ2-2; no reliable D call. Deletions cut 0 bases from V and 3 bases from J, with 9 bases between. CDR1 and CDR2 from the germline V gene are SGHDT and YYEEEE. This CDR3 spans 15 amino acids. In nucleotides, the CDR3 is TGTGCCAGCAGCTTGGTTGGTCGGTACACCGGGGAGCTGTTTTTT. It translates to CASSLVGRYTGELFF.

V and J are TRBV5-6 and TRBJ1-2; 8 bases align to TRBD1. J lost 0 bases, V lost 3 bases, and 1 base had no gene match. The CDR3 length is 14 residues. CDR1 and CDR2 from the germline V gene are SGHDT and YYEEEE. The CDR3 nucleotides are TGTGCCAGCAGCTACAGGGGGACTAACTATGGCTACACCTTC. Its protein is CASSYRGTNYGYTF.

This clone was picked up one time. This chain joins TRBV7-9 and TRBJ2-1; D gene uncertain. V lost 6 bases, J lost 4 bases, and 10 bases lay in between. This CDR3 spans 13 amino acids. From germline, CDR1 is SEHNR and CDR2 FQNEAQ (reference sequence). CDR3 DNA sequence: TGTGCCAGCAGAGGAGAATTATACAATGAGCAGTTCTTC. It is translated as CASRGELYNEQFF. The complete variable domain, with remaining parts taken from reference TRBV7-9 and TRBJ2-1, reads DTGVSQNPRHKITKRGQNVTFRCDPISEHNRLYWYRQTLGQGPEFLTYFQNEAQLEKSRLLSDRFSAERPKGSFSTLEIQRTEQGDSAMYLCASRGELYNEQFFGPGTRLTVL.